The 24 T cell receptor beta chains below all came from one sample that was sequenced in a study of T cell clones after liver transplantation. TCRbeta sequences of proliferating CFSE-low MLR cells were labeled alloreactive. The antigens of these receptors remain unknown. TCRdb's copy holds only in-frame clones and misses some; the assay was immunoSEQ multiplex PCR. This repertoire shows a few thousand clones, approximately 30% found once; its top ten account for less than 20%. Sequenced material: CD8+ T cells from cultured PBMCs. The receptors were sampled from a human patient who received a liver transplant. Some T cells here may be from the graft donor.

This clone has only a few counts. DNA for the CDR3: TGTGCCAGCAGTGAACAGGGACTGGGGGCCCTCACCTTC. Protein sequence: CASSEQGLGALTF. The rearrangement joins TRBV7-6 to TRBJ1-2, with D possibly matching TRBD1 (6 bases). This CDR3 spans 13 amino acids. Deletions cut 6 bases from V and 13 bases from J, with 21 bases between. Per the germline V gene, CDR1 is SGHVS and CDR2 is FNYEAQ.

V and J are TRBV6-6 and TRBJ1-2, with D unclear. Looked up from germline, CDR1 is MNHNY and CDR2 is SVGAGI (reference sequence). The CDR3 runs 12 residues. V gave up 8 bases and J gave up 2 bases, with 9 bases separating them. The CDR3: CASLGENYGYTF. CDR3 DNA sequence: TGTGCCAGCCTCGGAGAAAACTATGGCTACACCTTC.

By share, this clone ranks as large. V is TRBV4-1 and J is TRBJ2-7; no definite D call. This CDR3 comprises 13 residues. Trimming cost V 0 bases and J 9 bases, with 12 bases left between them. Germline CDR1 MGHRA, CDR2 YSYEKL. The CDR3 nucleotides read TGCGCCAGCAGCCAAGATAGTCTCGGACCGCAGTACTTC. Its protein is CASSQDSLGPQYF.

This rearrangement joins TRBV27 to TRBJ2-7; 11 nucleotides agree with TRBD2. The CDR3 runs to 14 residues. Germline trimming cut 6 bases from V and 7 bases from J; bases unmatched to any gene: 8. The germline V gene has CDR1 MNHEY and CDR2 SMNVEV (reference sequence). The DNA for the CDR3 is TGTGCCAGCAGGGTAGCGGGAGGGTCTCGTGAGCAGTACTTC. It is translated as CASRVAGGSREQYF.

This chain uses TRBV5-1 with TRBJ2-7; maybe TRBD2 (6 bases). Trimming took 0 bases from V and 2 from J, leaving 12 bases between them. In germline, CDR1 is SGHRS, CDR2 YFSETQ. This CDR3 region has 15 residues. Written as DNA, the CDR3 is TGCGCCAGCAGCTTGGACGTAGCGGCCCCCTACGAGCAGTACTTC. Translating gives CASSLDVAAPYEQYF. Based on the CDR3 plus reference TRBV5-1 and TRBJ2-7, the full variable domain is KAGVTQTPRYLIKTRGQQVTLSCSPISGHRSVSWYQQTPGQGLQFLFEYFSETQRNKGNFPGRFSGRQFSNSRSEMNVSTLELGDSALYLCASSLDVAAPYEQYFGPGTRLTVT.

The rearrangement links TRBV5-4 to TRBJ1-1, with TRBD1 identical over 8 bases. Germline CDR1 reads SGHNT; CDR2 reads YYREEE (reference sequence). The V gene end was trimmed by 3 bases and the J gene end by 0 bases; junction bases not matched to a gene: 4. The CDR3 has 15 amino acids. CDR3 nucleotides: TGTGCCAGCAGCTCGGACAGGGAGATGAACACTGAAGCTTTCTTT. Amino acids: CASSSDREMNTEAFF.

V usage is TRBV6-5 and J usage is TRBJ2-2; TRBD1 matches 8 bases. Looked up from germline, CDR1 is MNHEY and CDR2 is SVGAGI. CDR3 length: 15 residues. Germline trimming cut 1 base from V and 4 bases from J; bases unmatched to any gene: 2. The CDR3 region has the DNA TGTGCCAGCAGTTACTGGACAGGGACCACCGGGGAGCTGTTTTTT. Translated, it gives CASSYWTGTTGELFF.

This clone is medium-sized by share. CDR3 sequence (DNA): TGTGCCAGCAGCTTTCCCCCGGGAGGGGTAAGGGAGCAGTACTTC. Amino acids: CASSFPPGGVREQYF. This chain connects TRBV7-2 to TRBJ2-7, with 8 positions matching TRBD2. The trim removed 3 bases at V and 7 bases at J, leaving 11 bases unmatched. CDR1 and CDR2 from the germline V gene are SGHTA and FQGNSA. The CDR3 has 15 residues.

The chain couples TRBV2 to TRBJ1-1; D gene ambiguous. CDR3 length: 17 residues. The germline CDR1 and CDR2 sequences are SNHLY and FYNNEI. V lost 8 bases, J lost 3 bases, and 25 bases lay in between. CDR3: CASLVVGLVWRDTEAFF. The CDR3 DNA reads as TGTGCCAGCCTTGTGGTAGGGCTGGTATGGCGGGACACTGAAGCTTTCTTT.

This chain uses TRBV11-2 with TRBJ2-2, with 7 bases that match TRBD2. Trimming took 4 bases from V and 4 from J; bases not matched to a gene: 12. There are 17 residues in the CDR3. Looked up from germline, CDR1 is SGHAT and CDR2 is FQNNGV. This CDR3 reads CASSSQGSGKVTGELFF. The CDR3 coding sequence is TGTGCCAGCAGCTCGCAAGGGAGCGGGAAAGTCACCGGGGAGCTGTTTTTT. The whole variable domain, filled in from reference TRBV11-2 and TRBJ2-2, reads EAGVAQSPRYKIIEKRQSVAFWCNPISGHATLYWYQQILGQGPKLLIQFQNNGVVDDSQLPKDRFSAERLKGVDSTLKIQPAKLEDSAVYLCASSSQGSGKVTGELFFGEGSRLTVL.

The chain has TRBV27 and TRBJ2-5; TRBD2 matches at 13 bases. CDR1 MNHEY and CDR2 SMNVEV come from the germline V gene (reference sequence). The junction had 6 bases not matched to a gene; V was cut back by 2 bases and J by 3 bases. The CDR3 is 17 residues long. The CDR3 sequence is CASSLRTSGREKETQYF. In DNA form, the CDR3 reads TGTGCCAGCAGTTTAAGGACTAGCGGGAGAGAGAAAGAGACCCAGTACTTC.

This clone is medium-sized in the sample. CDR3 protein: CASSLMNTEAFF. In nucleotides, the CDR3 is TGTGCCAGCAGCTTGATGAACACTGAAGCTTTCTTT. This chain connects TRBV5-6 to TRBJ1-1; unclear D gene. CDR3 length: 12 residues. V was shortened by 1 base and J by 0 bases, with 1 base between the two germline ends. Germline CDR1 is SGHDT and CDR2 is YYEEEE. The full variable domain, in which reference TRBV5-6 and TRBJ1-1 provide the parts outside the CDR3, is DAGVTQSPTHLIKTRGQQVTLRCSPKSGHDTVSWYQQALGQGPQFIFQYYEEEERQRGNFPDRFSGHQFPNYSSELNVNALLLGDSALYLCASSLMNTEAFFGQGTRLTVV.

This clone was counted between two and nine times. The sample carries other DNA sequences with the same CDR3. The rearrangement uses TRBV6-5 and TRBJ2-3; 7 nucleotides align to TRBD1. V shed 5 bases and J 3 bases; nucleotides not matched to a gene: 2. Germline CDR1 MNHEY, CDR2 SVGAGI. This CDR3 spans 13 amino acids. CDR3 sequence: CASSTGVTDTQYF. Written as DNA, the CDR3 is TGTGCCAGCAGTACAGGGGTAACAGATACGCAGTATTTT.

This clone was counted a few times. This sequence joins TRBV19 and TRBJ2-1, with TRBD1 matching 8 bases. The CDR3 contains 17 residues. V lost 7 bases to trimming and J lost 2 bases; unmatched junction nucleotides: 13. In germline, CDR1 is LNHDA, CDR2 SQIVND (reference sequence). The CDR3 here is CASTQTGGYSTYNEQFF. CDR3 nucleotide sequence: TGTGCCAGTACCCAAACAGGGGGATATAGCACCTACAATGAGCAGTTCTTC.

This clone rates as medium-sized (0.01 to 0.1%). CDR3 amino acids: CASSIRREPPINEQFF. The CDR3 nucleotides are TGTGCCAGTAGTATTAGGCGGGAGCCCCCCATCAATGAGCAGTTCTTC. The chain carries TRBV19 and TRBJ2-1; 7 bases fit TRBD2. The germline gives CDR1 LNHDA, CDR2 SQIVND (reference sequence). The CDR3 runs 16 residues. The V and J ends lost 3 bases and 6 bases, in that order; junction bases with no gene match: 11.

This clone was found a few times. The chain is built from TRBV28 and TRBJ2-2; D is possibly TRBD2 (6 bases). The CDR3 extends over 16 amino acids. V was trimmed by 5 bases and J by 4 bases, leaving 17 bases between them. CDR1 is MDHEN and CDR2 is SYDVKM in the germline V gene. The CDR3 here is CASSTPREERTGELFF. CDR3 sequence (DNA): TGTGCCAGCAGTACCCCCAGGGAGGAACGCACCGGGGAGCTGTTTTTT.

The CDR3 coding sequence is TGTGCCAGCAGCTTAGCGCCCCGGTACGAGCAGTACTTC. Its translation is CASSLAPRYEQYF. This sequence joins TRBV7-4 and TRBJ2-7; no firm D call. This CDR3 is 13 amino acids long. Germline V lookup: CDR1 SGHVT, CDR2 SQSDAQ. Trimming removed 0 bases from V and 4 bases from J, with 7 bases in between.

This chain uses TRBV18 with TRBJ2-6; a possible D gene is TRBD1 (5 bases). The CDR3 length is 19 residues. The V gene's germline CDR1 is KGHSH and CDR2 LQKENI. The ends were cut back, 5 bases at V and 5 bases at J, with 25 bases in the middle. The CDR3 loop is CASSITEDIYKSRANVLTF. The CDR3 DNA is TGTGCCAGCTCAATTACTGAGGACATTTACAAAAGTCGGGCCAACGTCCTGACTTTC. The full variable domain, rest sourced from reference TRBV18 and TRBJ2-6, is NAGVMQNPRHLVRRRGQEARLRCSPMKGHSHVYWYRQLPEEGLKFMVYLQKENIIDESGMPKERFSAEFPKEGPSILRIQQVVRGDSAAYFCASSITEDIYKSRANVLTFGAGSRLTVL.

This clone was counted a few times. The V gene is TRBV19, the J gene TRBJ2-7; possibly TRBD1 or TRBD2 for D (5 bases each). The CDR3 has 13 amino acids. With 5 bases removed from V and 2 bases from J, the gap between germline ends came to 10 bases. Germline V gene sequence: CDR1 LNHDA, CDR2 SQIVND (reference sequence). CDR3 in amino acids: CASSWDGTYEQYF. CDR3 coding DNA: TGTGCCAGTAGTTGGGACGGCACCTACGAGCAGTACTTC.

In its sample, this clone ranks as medium-sized. The gene calls are TRBV5-6 and TRBJ2-2; 10 nucleotides line up with TRBD1. Trimming removed 0 bases from V and 4 bases from J; junction bases left unmatched: 6. CDR1 SGHDT and CDR2 YYEEEE come from the germline V gene. The CDR3 runs 17 residues. The CDR3 loop is CASSLGDRGIFTGELFF. Written as DNA, the CDR3 is TGTGCCAGCAGCTTGGGGGACAGGGGAATTTTCACCGGGGAGCTGTTTTTT. The full variable domain, in which reference TRBV5-6 and TRBJ2-2 provide the parts outside the CDR3, is DAGVTQSPTHLIKTRGQQVTLRCSPKSGHDTVSWYQQALGQGPQFIFQYYEEEERQRGNFPDRFSGHQFPNYSSELNVNALLLGDSALYLCASSLGDRGIFTGELFFGEGSRLTVL.

By proportion, this clone is medium-sized. V gene TRBV7-2 combines with J gene TRBJ2-7; maybe TRBD2 (6 bases). The CDR3 runs 16 residues. The germline V gene encodes CDR1 SGHTA and CDR2 FQGNSA. The V and J ends lost 1 base and 2 bases respectively, with 15 bases between them. Here the CDR3 reads CASSLVGGTLTYEQYF. CDR3 nucleotides: TGTGCCAGCAGCTTAGTGGGAGGAACTCTGACCTACGAGCAGTACTTC.

The chain joins TRBV11-3 to TRBJ2-1, with a possible D match to TRBD2 (6 bases). Trimming left V 5 bases short and J 2 bases short, with 13 bases between. Germline V lookup: CDR1 SGHNT, CDR2 YENEEA. The CDR3 is 15 residues long. The CDR3 loop reads CASSADYRTYNEQFF. In DNA, the CDR3 is TGTGCCAGCAGCGCGGACTACCGGACCTACAATGAGCAGTTCTTC.

The chain is built from TRBV7-4 and TRBJ2-1, with 14 nucleotides matching TRBD2. This CDR3 region has 17 residues. V gave up 5 bases and J gave up 2 bases; unmatched junction bases: 5. Germline V CDR1 and CDR2: SGHVT, SQSDAQ. The CDR3 DNA follows: TGTGCCAGCAGCCTCCCGACTAGCGGGAGGGCCTACAATGAGCAGTTCTTC. Protein product: CASSLPTSGRAYNEQFF.

This clone was seen a few times. V gene TRBV12-5 combines with J gene TRBJ2-5, with a tentative D call TRBD2 (5 bases). Germline CDR1 LGHNT, CDR2 FRNRAP. V gave up 1 base and J gave up 5 bases, with 14 bases separating them. The CDR3 spans 15 residues. Here the CDR3 reads CASGLGTSNTETQYF. For the CDR3, the DNA is TGTGCTAGTGGTTTGGGGACTTCGAACACGGAGACCCAGTACTTC.